Following are 3 T cell receptor beta chains from one sample sequenced in a study of cytomegalovirus exposure and HLA in healthy donors. It was with 60 Vbeta and 13 Jbeta primers that the PCR ran. Method: immunoSEQ multiplex PCR; TCRdb's copy keeps in-frame clones and lacks some. The table lists 100,000 to 150,000 clones, 74% of them singletons, with around 5.5% in the top ten. Sequencing input: PBMCs. Receptors originate from a woman in her forties or fifties in good health and CMV-seropositive.

This chain joins TRBV7-6 and TRBJ2-5; TRBD2 is a possible D gene (6 bases). V shed 9 bases and J shed 0 bases, with 14 bases lying between them. The CDR3 sequence is 14 residues long. Germline loops: CDR1 SGHVS, CDR2 FNYEAQ. The CDR3 region is CASGGSTYQETQYF. The CDR3 DNA follows: TGTGCCAGTGGGGGGTCTACGTACCAAGAGACCCAGTACTTC.

The chain joins TRBV29-1 to TRBJ1-2, with TRBD1 identical over 7 bases. The CDR3 is 15 amino acids. Germline lookup yields CDR1 SQVTM and CDR2 ANQGSEA. V shed 6 bases, J shed 2 bases, and the junction held 12 bases outside the gene matches. In DNA form, the CDR3 reads TGCAGCGTCTACCGGACAGGTTTTAGAAACTATGGCTACACCTTC. Residues: CSVYRTGFRNYGYTF.

The chain uses TRBV29-1 and TRBJ2-1; 7 bases line up with TRBD2. J gave up 7 bases and V 4 bases, and 1 base lay outside the gene matches. Germline V gives CDR1 SQVTM, CDR2 ANQGSEA. The CDR3 covers 11 residues. CDR3 region: CSVGGGNEQFF. Written as DNA, the CDR3 is TGCAGCGTTGGGGGGGGGAATGAGCAGTTCTTC.